The 27 T cell receptor beta chains in this list originate from one sample, sequenced in a study of cytomegalovirus exposure and HLA in healthy donors. Researchers ran the PCR with 60 Vbeta and 13 Jbeta primers. Clones were sequenced by immunoSEQ multiplex PCR, and TCRdb holds only the in-frame ones, with some missing. The sample totals about 77,000 clones. Sequencing input: PBMCs. The receptors come from a man in his fifties in good health and CMV-seropositive.

The chain joins TRBV9 to TRBJ2-2; no definite D call. This CDR3 comprises 12 residues. Looked up from germline, CDR1 is SGDLS and CDR2 is YYNGEE. The germline V and J ends were trimmed by 0 bases and 6 bases, with 3 bases remaining between them. The CDR3 is CASSVVSGELFF. CDR3 sequence (DNA): TGTGCCAGCAGCGTAGTATCCGGGGAGCTGTTTTTT.

V gene TRBV7-9 combines with J gene TRBJ2-1; 9 bases are a match to TRBD2. From germline, CDR1 is SEHNR and CDR2 FQNEAQ (reference sequence). Germline trimming cut 5 bases from V and 6 bases from J; bases unmatched to any gene: 11. There are 16 residues in the CDR3. CDR3 protein: CASSPRGGGAANEQFF. CDR3 nucleotides: TGTGCCAGCAGCCCCCGGGGCGGGGGGGCCGCCAATGAGCAGTTCTTC. Full variable domain (rest looked up from reference TRBV7-9 and TRBJ2-1): DTGVSQNPRHKITKRGQNVTFRCDPISEHNRLYWYRQTLGQGPEFLTYFQNEAQLEKSRLLSDRFSAERPKGSFSTLEIQRTEQGDSAMYLCASSPRGGGAANEQFFGPGTRLTVL.

This chain links TRBV19 with TRBJ1-2; 7 bases match TRBD1. The CDR3 has 15 residues. Unmatched junction bases numbered 10, after V lost 5 bases and J lost 4 bases. Germline V gene lookup returns CDR1 LNHDA and CDR2 SQIVND (reference sequence). The chain's CDR3 is CASSLEGARSYGYTF. CDR3 nucleotide sequence: TGTGCCAGTAGTTTGGAGGGGGCGCGGAGCTATGGCTACACCTTC.

The rearrangement uses TRBV18 and TRBJ1-4; the D gene is possibly TRBD1 (6 bases). Germline-derived CDR1 and CDR2 are KGHSH and LQKENI. V lost 2 bases to trimming and J lost 10 bases, with 17 bases between them. This CDR3 has 15 amino acids. The chain's CDR3 is CASSPRDLGAGKLFF. CDR3 nucleotides: TGTGCCAGCTCACCAAGAGATTTGGGGGCGGGAAAACTGTTTTTT. Full variable domain (rest looked up from reference TRBV18 and TRBJ1-4): NAGVMQNPRHLVRRRGQEARLRCSPMKGHSHVYWYRQLPEEGLKFMVYLQKENIIDESGMPKERFSAEFPKEGPSILRIQQVVRGDSAAYFCASSPRDLGAGKLFFGSGTQLSVL.

The V and J genes are TRBV5-4 and TRBJ1-4, with 9 bases lining up with TRBD1. The ends lost 5 bases at V and 8 bases at J; junction bases unmatched: 7. Germline values: CDR1 SGHNT, CDR2 YYREEE (reference sequence). This CDR3 has 14 residues. In nucleotides, the CDR3 is TGTGCCAGCAGTTCCGGGACAGGGTTGGAAAAACTGTTTTTT. Its protein is CASSSGTGLEKLFF.

The V call is TRBV27, the J call TRBJ2-7, with a weak D call TRBD2 (6 bases). There are 13 residues in the CDR3. V shed 5 bases and J shed 5 bases, with 13 bases lying between them. Germline lookup yields CDR1 MNHEY and CDR2 SMNVEV (reference sequence). The CDR3 sequence is CASSRTGLDEQYF. DNA for the CDR3: TGTGCCAGCAGTCGTACGGGACTGGACGAGCAGTACTTC.

V is TRBV6-1 and J is TRBJ2-7, with D perhaps matching TRBD1 (5 bases). V lost 4 bases and J lost 0, with 25 bases in between. The V gene's germline CDR1 is MNHNS and CDR2 SASEGT. The CDR3 totals 19 residues. The CDR3 bases are TGTGCCAGCAGTGCCGCGACAGCTGAGGTTCGTTGGAGCTCCTACGAGCAGTACGTC. This gives the protein CASSAATAEVRWSSYEQYV.

The chain uses TRBV5-1 and TRBJ2-5; D remains ambiguous. The length of the CDR3 is 13 residues. V lost 3 bases and J 1 base, leaving 7 bases between the germline ends. Germline CDR1 SGHRS, CDR2 YFSETQ. CDR3 sequence (DNA): TGCGCCAGCAGCTCCGTCCTCCAAGAGACCCAGTACTTC. Encoded protein: CASSSVLQETQYF.

V usage is TRBV7-2 and J usage is TRBJ2-5; tentatively, D is TRBD2 (5 bases). This CDR3 spans 15 amino acids. The germline V gene encodes CDR1 SGHTA and CDR2 FQGNSA. With 1 base removed from V and 2 bases from J, the gap between germline ends came to 11 bases. The CDR3, as DNA: TGTGCCAGCAGCTTAGTGGCCGGGGATCAAGAGACCCAGTACTTC. This translates into CASSLVAGDQETQYF.

The rearrangement links TRBV7-9 to TRBJ1-1; the D gene is possibly TRBD1 (5 bases). CDR1 and CDR2 (germline): SEHNR, FQNEAQ (reference sequence). V lost 4 bases and J 2 bases, leaving 14 bases between the germline ends. There are 15 residues in the CDR3. In DNA form, the CDR3 reads TGTGCCAGCAGCTCCCTCGAAGGACAAAACACTGAAGCTTTCTTT. Its protein product is CASSSLEGQNTEAFF. Filled out from reference TRBV7-9 and TRBJ1-1, the complete variable domain reads DTGVSQNPRHKITKRGQNVTFRCDPISEHNRLYWYRQTLGQGPEFLTYFQNEAQLEKSRLLSDRFSAERPKGSFSTLEIQRTEQGDSAMYLCASSSLEGQNTEAFFGQGTRLTVV.

The rearrangement joins TRBV10-3 to TRBJ2-7, with D perhaps TRBD2 (5 bases). V lost 3 bases and J 4 bases, leaving 13 bases between the germline ends. Germline V CDR1 and CDR2: ENHRY, SYGVKD. CDR3 length equals 14 residues. The CDR3 loop is CAISEGGRRYEQYF. The CDR3 DNA is TGTGCCATCAGTGAAGGAGGCAGACGATACGAGCAGTACTTC.

This chain uses TRBV27 with TRBJ2-3, with 9 bases fitting TRBD1. Germline V gene data show CDR1 as MNHEY and CDR2 as SMNVEV (reference sequence). The CDR3 runs 15 residues. J lost 4 bases, V lost 4 bases, and 6 bases had no gene match. CDR3 coding DNA: TGTGCCAGCAGTTCCCGGGACAGGGCGGCAGATACGCAGTATTTT. Encoded protein: CASSSRDRAADTQYF.

The J gene is TRBJ2-7, the V gene TRBV5-1; D is unresolved. From germline, CDR1 is SGHRS and CDR2 YFSETQ. V lost 0 bases, J lost 0 bases, and 10 bases lay in between. The CDR3 covers 15 residues. CDR3 bases: TGCGCCAGCAGCTTGGGACTCCCGAGCTCCTACGAGCAGTACGTC. The encoded protein is CASSLGLPSSYEQYV.

The chain is built from TRBV7-9 and TRBJ2-2; weak D call: TRBD1 (5 bases). Germline CDR1 and CDR2: SEHNR and FQNEAQ (reference sequence). The CDR3 length is 13 residues. The ends were cut back, 5 bases at V and 5 bases at J, with 9 bases in the middle. The CDR3: CASSPTETGELFF. The CDR3 DNA reads as TGTGCCAGCAGCCCGACAGAAACCGGGGAGCTGTTTTTT. Together with reference TRBV7-9 and TRBJ2-2, the CDR3 gives the full variable domain: DTGVSQNPRHKITKRGQNVTFRCDPISEHNRLYWYRQTLGQGPEFLTYFQNEAQLEKSRLLSDRFSAERPKGSFSTLEIQRTEQGDSAMYLCASSPTETGELFFGEGSRLTVL.

The chain carries TRBV18 and TRBJ1-5; 9 nucleotides match TRBD1. The length of the CDR3 is 17 residues. Trimming took 5 bases from V and 4 from J; bases not matched to a gene: 12. Per the germline V gene, CDR1 is KGHSH and CDR2 is LQKENI. The CDR3 DNA follows: TGTGCCAGCTCATCGACACAACAGGGGGCCGGGAATCAGCCCCAGCATTTT. Encoded protein: CASSSTQQGAGNQPQHF.

V gene TRBV19 combines with J gene TRBJ2-1; possibly TRBD1 for D (5 bases). V dropped 7 bases and J dropped 7 bases, with 11 bases sitting between them. This CDR3 spans 12 amino acids. From germline, CDR1 is LNHDA and CDR2 SQIVND (reference sequence). In DNA form, the CDR3 reads TGTGCCAGTATTGGCAGGGTTAATGAGCAGTTCTTC. Translation gives CASIGRVNEQFF.

V usage is TRBV5-8 and J usage is TRBJ2-4, with 11 bases aligning to TRBD2. Per germline, CDR1 SGHTS and CDR2 YDEGEE. After removal of 0 bases from V and 2 bases from J, the junction contained 7 bases not matched to a gene. The CDR3 consists of 18 residues. CDR3 bases: TGTGCCAGCAGCTTGGGTATAGCGGGGGGGCCGACCAAAAACATTCAGTACTTC. Its translation is CASSLGIAGGPTKNIQYF. The full variable domain, with the rest looked up from reference TRBV5-8 and TRBJ2-4, is EAGVTQSPTHLIKTRGQQATLRCSPISGHTSVYWYQQALGLGLQFLLWYDEGEERNRGNFPPRFSGRQFPNYSSELNVNALELEDSALYLCASSLGIAGGPTKNIQYFGAGTRLSVL.

The chain is built from TRBV27 and TRBJ2-1; 11 positions match TRBD2. Germline V gene sequence: CDR1 MNHEY, CDR2 SMNVEV (reference sequence). Germline trimming cut 0 bases from V and 14 bases from J; bases unmatched to any gene: 9. The CDR3 consists of 15 residues. The CDR3 is CASSLSRTSGSKEFF. The CDR3 bases are TGTGCCAGCAGTTTATCGAGAACTAGCGGGAGTAAGGAGTTCTTC.

The rearrangement joins TRBV6-5 to TRBJ1-6; unclear D gene. V lost 6 bases to trimming and J lost 7 bases, with 16 bases between them. The CDR3 extends over 15 amino acids. The germline CDR1 and CDR2 sequences are MNHEY and SVGAGI. CDR3: CASSPSQIRNSPLHF. The CDR3 nucleotides are TGTGCCAGCAGCCCCTCGCAGATCAGAAATTCACCCCTCCACTTT.

J is TRBJ1-6 and V is TRBV9, with D hard to call. This CDR3 comprises 14 residues. Germline V CDR1 and CDR2: SGDLS, YYNGEE. The germline V and J ends were trimmed by 3 bases and 5 bases, with 9 bases remaining between them. In DNA form, the CDR3 reads TGTGCCAGCAGCGGCGGAGATAATAATTCACCCCTCCACTTT. It translates to CASSGGDNNSPLHF.

This sequence joins TRBV6-1 and TRBJ1-6, with D perhaps matching TRBD1 (5 bases). The CDR3 has 12 residues. V was cut by 7 bases and J by 9 bases, with 10 bases left in between. Germline V CDR1 and CDR2: MNHNS, SASEGT. CDR3 nucleotides: TGTGCCAGCACAGGGTTGATTTCACCCCTCCACTTT. Translated, it gives CASTGLISPLHF.

This chain links TRBV27 with TRBJ1-1; D ambiguous. Deletions cut 5 bases from V and 5 bases from J, with 12 bases between. This CDR3 has 13 amino acids. Germline V CDR1 and CDR2: MNHEY, SMNVEV (reference sequence). CDR3 region: CASSEFPGTEAFF. The CDR3 DNA sequence: TGTGCCAGCAGTGAGTTCCCCGGGACTGAAGCTTTCTTT.

The chain combines TRBV5-1 with TRBJ1-1; TRBD1 is a possible D gene (6 bases). This CDR3 comprises 15 residues. Trimming pared 0 bases from V and 3 bases from J, leaving 12 bases between. The germline CDR1 and CDR2 sequences are SGHRS and YFSETQ. CDR3 coding DNA: TGCGCCAGCAGCTTGGGGGGGCGTCAGGACACTGAAGCTTTCTTT. Translated, it gives CASSLGGRQDTEAFF.

The chain is built from TRBV7-8 and TRBJ2-7; TRBD1 aligns across 9 bases. From germline, CDR1 is SGHVS and CDR2 FQNEAQ. The CDR3 spans 14 residues. The V gene end was trimmed by 3 bases and the J gene end by 3 bases; junction bases not matched to a gene: 3. In DNA form, the CDR3 reads TGTGCCAGCAGCTTTGGGACAGGGTTCTACGAGCAGTACTTC. Residues: CASSFGTGFYEQYF.

The V call is TRBV18, the J call TRBJ2-5; possible D gene TRBD2, 6 bases. Looked up from germline, CDR1 is KGHSH and CDR2 is LQKENI. The CDR3 runs to 15 residues. V was pared by 0 bases and J by 5 bases, with 13 bases between. The CDR3 DNA reads TGTGCCAGCTCACCACCGCTCGGGGAGGAGGAGACCCAGTACTTC. Protein sequence: CASSPPLGEEETQYF.

The chain couples TRBV7-2 to TRBJ1-2, with a tentative D call TRBD1 (5 bases). CDR3 length: 13 amino acids. The V gene lost 3 bases and the J gene lost 3 bases, with 8 bases spanning the gap. The germline CDR1 and CDR2 sequences are SGHTA and FQGNSA. The CDR3 DNA follows: TGTGCCAGCAGCTTGGTGACAGACTATGGCTACACCTTC. Translation: CASSLVTDYGYTF.

The J gene is TRBJ2-4, the V gene TRBV4-1, with 7 bases identical to TRBD1. The germline V gene encodes CDR1 MGHRA and CDR2 YSYEKL. V dropped 1 base and J dropped 0; count of bases not matched to a gene: 9. CDR3 length: 18 residues. CDR3 residues: CASSQGLGTELAKNIQYF. The CDR3 bases are TGCGCCAGCAGCCAAGGCCTCGGGACAGAGCTAGCCAAAAACATTCAGTACTTC.